Listed below are T cell receptor beta chains from one sample, sequenced in a study of shared T cell receptors in the human thymus. Measured with immunoSEQ multiplex PCR; TCRdb has only the in-frame clones, and not every one. The table has roughly 700,000 clones, approximately 90% seen once. These same records also appear under a second study, on human thymus T cells.

The material sequenced was thymocytes. The source of these receptors is a boy under three years old with a congenital heart defect. Both conserved end residues are part of each CDR3. Fields, in order: D gene, J gene, clone size, V gene, CDR3 protein, CDR3 DNA. D genes are given only for firm matches. Clone size is given for some rows only: seen once, a few or many times, or a class if the clone is expanded.

D: TRBD2
J: TRBJ2-1
size: -
V: TRBV4-1
CDR3: CASSPRTSGSDEQFF
DNA: TGCGCCAGCAGCCCCCGGACTAGCGGGAGCGATGAGCAGTTCTTC

D: TRBD2
J: TRBJ2-1
size: -
V: TRBV7-2
CDR3: CASSFAGLAGYNEQFF
DNA: TGTGCCAGCAGCTTCGCCGGACTAGCGGGCTACAATGAGCAGTTCTTC

D: TRBD2
J: TRBJ2-1
size: -
V: TRBV13
CDR3: CASSLGPGRDRCNEQFF
DNA: TGTGCCAGCAGCTTAGGCCCGGGGAGGGACCGTTGTAATGAGCAGTTCTTC

D: TRBD2
J: TRBJ2-5
size: -
V: TRBV10-2
CDR3: CASTIGTSGIRAQYF
DNA: TGCGCCAGCACCATCGGGACTAGCGGGATCCGGGCCCAGTACTTC

D: TRBD2
J: TRBJ2-2
size: -
V: TRBV27
CDR3: CASSRYGRAVGELFF
DNA: TGTGCCAGCAGTCGGTACGGGAGGGCAGTCGGGGAGCTGTTTTTT

D: TRBD1
J: TRBJ1-5
size: -
V: TRBV19
CDR3: CASSRKVPDRAPGNQPQHF
DNA: TGTGCCAGTAGTAGAAAGGTCCCGGACAGGGCGCCGGGCAATCAGCCCCAGCATTTT

D: TRBD1
J: TRBJ2-2
size: -
V: TRBV5-8
CDR3: CASSRTGQIEHGGELFF
DNA: TGTGCCAGCAGCAGGACGGGACAGATAGAACACGGCGGGGAGCTGTTTTTT

D: TRBD1
J: TRBJ2-7
size: -
V: TRBV15
CDR3: CATSRLPFGTVEGAYEQYF
DNA: TGTGCCACCAGCAGACTACCGTTCGGGACAGTCGAAGGGGCCTACGAGCAGTACTTC

D: -
J: TRBJ2-7
size: -
V: TRBV6-5
CDR3: CASTCSKGECNEQYF
DNA: TGTGCCAGTACGTGCAGTAAGGGGGAGTGCAACGAGCAGTACTTC

D: TRBD2
J: TRBJ2-2
size: -
V: TRBV19
CDR3: CASSNYSGRGTGELFF
DNA: TGTGCCAGTAGTAATTATAGCGGGAGGGGCACCGGGGAGCTGTTTTTT

D: -
J: TRBJ1-2
size: -
V: TRBV27
CDR3: CASSPRTDYGYTF
DNA: TGTGCCAGCAGTCCCCGGACAGACTATGGCTACACCTTC

D: TRBD2
J: TRBJ2-5
size: -
V: TRBV4-3
CDR3: CASSQDLLGLAGRLPPETQYF
DNA: TGCGCCAGCAGCCAAGATCTCTTGGGACTAGCGGGAAGACTCCCTCCAGAGACCCAGTACTTC

D: TRBD1
J: TRBJ1-1
size: -
V: TRBV11-3
CDR3: CASSSDRGATMNTEAFF
DNA: TGTGCCAGCAGCTCAGACAGGGGGGCCACCATGAACACTGAAGCTTTCTTT

D: -
J: TRBJ1-5
size: -
V: TRBV4-3
CDR3: CASSQVAGNQPQHF
DNA: TGCGCCAGCAGCCAAGTGGCGGGCAATCAGCCCCAGCATTTT

D: -
J: TRBJ1-1
size: -
V: TRBV27
CDR3: CASSPDRGGQGTTEAFF
DNA: TGTGCCAGCAGTCCCGACCGGGGGGGCCAAGGTACCACTGAAGCTTTCTTT

D: TRBD2
J: TRBJ2-2
size: few
V: TRBV12-5
CDR3: CASGLIPGLAGGPKTGELFF
DNA: TGTGCTAGTGGTTTGATCCCCGGGCTAGCGGGAGGGCCCAAAACCGGGGAGCTGTTTTTT

D: TRBD1
J: TRBJ1-4
size: -
V: TRBV6-5
CDR3: CASSPTGGDEKLFF
DNA: TGTGCCAGCAGCCCGACAGGGGGGGATGAAAAACTGTTTTTT

D: -
J: TRBJ2-2
size: -
V: TRBV11-2
CDR3: CASTGYPELYTGELFF
DNA: TGTGCCAGCACTGGCTACCCGGAGTTGTACACCGGGGAGCTGTTTTTT

D: TRBD1
J: TRBJ1-5
size: few
V: TRBV4-2
CDR3: CASSRDRVNQPQHF
DNA: TGTGCCAGCAGCCGGGACAGGGTGAATCAGCCCCAGCATTTT

D: TRBD2
J: TRBJ2-3
size: -
V: TRBV7-4
CDR3: CASSSGSGASTDTQYF
DNA: TGTGCCAGCAGCTCCGGTAGCGGGGCTAGCACAGATACGCAGTATTTT

D: TRBD1
J: TRBJ1-1
size: -
V: TRBV19
CDR3: CASSIGDRGLMNTEAFF
DNA: TGTGCCAGTAGTATAGGGGACAGGGGACTAATGAACACTGAAGCTTTCTTT

D: -
J: TRBJ2-2
size: -
V: TRBV4-3
CDR3: CASSQPGGTGELFF
DNA: TGCGCCAGCAGCCAGCCAGGGGGGACCGGGGAGCTGTTTTTT

D: TRBD1
J: TRBJ1-2
size: -
V: TRBV29-1
CDR3: CSVCRQGASDGYTF
DNA: TGCAGCGTTTGTCGACAGGGGGCGAGTGATGGCTACACCTTC

D: TRBD1
J: TRBJ2-1
size: -
V: TRBV28
CDR3: CASSLDRGADSSYNEQFF
DNA: TGTGCCAGCAGTTTAGACAGGGGGGCGGATAGCTCCTACAATGAGCAGTTCTTC

D: TRBD2
J: TRBJ2-7
size: -
V: TRBV10-1
CDR3: CASSEKASGSANEQYF
DNA: TGCGCCAGCAGTGAGAAGGCTAGCGGGAGTGCTAACGAGCAGTACTTC

D: -
J: TRBJ2-5
size: -
V: TRBV14
CDR3: CASSQEGLVGETQYF
DNA: TGTGCCAGCAGCCAAGAAGGACTGGTCGGAGAGACCCAGTACTTC

D: TRBD2
J: TRBJ2-1
size: once
V: TRBV28
CDR3: CASTCPTSGNRSYNEQFF
DNA: TGTGCCAGCACCTGTCCGACTAGCGGGAATAGATCCTACAATGAGCAGTTCTTC

D: TRBD2
J: TRBJ2-5
size: -
V: TRBV29-1
CDR3: CSVERSLAGGGETQYF
DNA: TGCAGCGTTGAAAGGTCACTAGCGGGAGGAGGGGAGACCCAGTACTTC

D: -
J: TRBJ2-3
size: -
V: TRBV20-1
CDR3: CSAPATDTQYF
DNA: TGCAGTGCTCCTGCGACAGATACGCAGTATTTT

D: TRBD2
J: TRBJ2-7
size: -
V: TRBV6-5
CDR3: CASSYPSGASYEQYF
DNA: TGTGCCAGCAGTTACCCTAGCGGGGCCTCCTACGAGCAGTACTTC

D: -
J: TRBJ1-1
size: -
V: TRBV18
CDR3: CASSLRSRDTTEAFF
DNA: TGTGCCAGCTCACTACGATCCAGGGACACAACTGAAGCTTTCTTT

D: TRBD2
J: TRBJ2-1
size: few
V: TRBV4-3
CDR3: CASSQDKLSSGQFF
DNA: TGCGCCAGCAGCCAAGATAAGTTGTCTAGCGGGCAGTTCTTC

D: TRBD2
J: TRBJ2-1
size: -
V: TRBV7-8
CDR3: CASSPRLAVSSYNEQFF
DNA: TGTGCCAGCAGCCCGCGACTAGCGGTAAGCTCCTACAATGAGCAGTTCTTC

D: TRBD1
J: TRBJ2-2
size: -
V: TRBV6-4
CDR3: CASSANRGSGELFF
DNA: TGTGCCAGCAGTGCCAACAGGGGAAGCGGGGAGCTGTTTTTT

D: TRBD1
J: TRBJ1-2
size: -
V: TRBV9
CDR3: CASSVKGAGYTF
DNA: TGTGCCAGCAGCGTAAAGGGGGCTGGCTACACCTTC

D: TRBD1
J: TRBJ2-2
size: -
V: TRBV19
CDR3: CASSPILQGIYTGELFF
DNA: TGTGCCAGTAGTCCTATCCTACAGGGGATATACACCGGGGAGCTGTTTTTT

D: TRBD2
J: TRBJ2-3
size: -
V: TRBV7-7
CDR3: CASSPGTSGISDTQYF
DNA: TGTGCTAGCAGCCCCGGGACTAGCGGGATTTCAGATACGCAGTATTTT

D: -
J: TRBJ2-7
size: -
V: TRBV10-1
CDR3: CASSERGHPYEQYF
DNA: TGCGCCAGCAGTGAGAGGGGTCACCCCTACGAGCAGTACTTC

D: -
J: TRBJ2-1
size: -
V: TRBV30
CDR3: CAWAPGHHEQFF
DNA: TGTGCCTGGGCCCCTGGCCACCATGAGCAGTTCTTC

D: TRBD2
J: TRBJ2-7
size: -
V: TRBV27
CDR3: CASSFTAGAAYEQYF
DNA: TGTGCCAGCAGTTTTACAGCGGGAGCCGCCTACGAGCAGTACTTC

D: -
J: TRBJ2-5
size: -
V: TRBV7-9
CDR3: CASSFRETQYF
DNA: TGTGCCAGCAGCTTTCGAGAGACCCAGTACTTC

D: TRBD2
J: TRBJ2-3
size: once
V: TRBV30
CDR3: CAWSVRTSGTGGCTQYF
DNA: TGTGCCTGGAGTGTACGAACTAGCGGGACGGGCGGTTGTACGCAGTATTTT

D: -
J: TRBJ2-1
size: -
V: TRBV7-2
CDR3: CASSFSGFRQFF
DNA: TGTGCCAGCAGCTTCAGCGGGTTTCGGCAGTTCTTC

D: TRBD2
J: TRBJ2-3
size: -
V: TRBV5-4
CDR3: CASSPVAGDDTQYF
DNA: TGTGCCAGCAGCCCGGTGGCGGGAGACGATACGCAGTATTTT

D: -
J: TRBJ1-1
size: -
V: TRBV10-3
CDR3: CAISGLGGTEAFF
DNA: TGTGCCATCAGTGGACTCGGTGGTACTGAAGCTTTCTTT

D: TRBD2
J: TRBJ2-3
size: once
V: TRBV27
CDR3: CASSLSGIAGQSTDTQYF
DNA: TGTGCCAGCAGTTTATCGGGGATAGCGGGTCAAAGCACAGATACGCAGTATTTT

D: TRBD2
J: TRBJ2-5
size: few
V: TRBV6-5
CDR3: CASIGRGGRAETQYF
DNA: TGTGCCAGCATCGGACGAGGAGGGAGGGCCGAGACCCAGTACTTC

D: TRBD1
J: TRBJ1-2
size: -
V: TRBV7-2
CDR3: CASSLAAGGFYGYTF
DNA: TGTGCCAGCAGCTTAGCTGCAGGGGGCTTCTATGGCTACACCTTC

D: TRBD2
J: TRBJ2-1
size: -
V: TRBV7-6
CDR3: CASSARTSGRPSRSYNEQFF
DNA: TGTGCCAGCAGCGCACGAACTAGCGGGAGGCCCTCGCGCTCCTACAATGAGCAGTTCTTC

D: TRBD2
J: TRBJ2-5
size: once
V: TRBV28
CDR3: CASSFRGLADKETQYF
DNA: TGTGCCAGCAGTTTTAGGGGACTAGCGGATAAAGAGACCCAGTACTTC

D: -
J: TRBJ2-1
size: once
V: TRBV30
CDR3: CASWLADNEQFF
DNA: TGTGCCTCCTGGCTAGCTGACAATGAGCAGTTCTTC

D: -
J: TRBJ1-1
size: -
V: TRBV4-3
CDR3: CASSQGGGLQNTEAFF
DNA: TGCGCCAGCAGCCAAGGGGGGGGACTGCAGAACACTGAAGCTTTCTTT

D: TRBD2
J: TRBJ2-3
size: -
V: TRBV27
CDR3: CASSPSGRDTDTQYF
DNA: TGTGCCAGCAGCCCTAGCGGGAGGGATACAGATACGCAGTATTTT

D: TRBD2
J: TRBJ2-2
size: -
V: TRBV6-6
CDR3: CASRPTSGSIGELFF
DNA: TGTGCCAGCAGACCGACTAGCGGGAGTATCGGGGAGCTGTTTTTT

D: TRBD1
J: TRBJ1-2
size: -
V: TRBV6-6
CDR3: CASSLGQGDQSYGYTF
DNA: TGTGCCAGCAGCCTAGGACAGGGGGATCAGAGCTATGGCTACACCTTC

D: -
J: TRBJ1-2
size: -
V: TRBV7-5
CDR3: CVRSSRTGNGYTF
DNA: TGTGTCAGAAGCTCCCGGACAGGGAACGGCTACACCTTC

D: -
J: TRBJ2-1
size: -
V: TRBV4-1
CDR3: CASSQERFGRNEQFF
DNA: TGCGCCAGCAGCCAAGAGAGATTTGGTAGAAATGAGCAGTTCTTC

D: TRBD2
J: TRBJ2-1
size: -
V: TRBV7-9
CDR3: CASSLARGAAHEQFF
DNA: TGTGCCAGCAGCTTAGCGCGGGGGGCGGCCCATGAGCAGTTCTTC

D: -
J: TRBJ2-5
size: -
V: TRBV5-6
CDR3: CASSLANRKETQYF
DNA: TGTGCCAGCAGCTTGGCGAACAGAAAAGAGACCCAGTACTTC